A selection of T cell receptor beta chains follows, all from one sample in a study of OX40 agonist ivuxolimab in advanced cancers. Sequencing was performed with immunoSEQ multiplex PCR; in TCRdb, only in-frame clones are kept and a portion is missing. The table has 45,000 to 65,000 clones, more than 70% seen once. The starting material was CD4+ or CD8+ T cells sorted from blood, obtained in a trial of the OX40 agonist ivuxolimab. The receptor set was obtained from an adult with an advanced solid tumor such as melanoma, head and neck, liver or kidney cancer. The CDR3 runs from the conserved cysteine through the conserved F or W. The order of the fields is CDR3 protein, CDR3 DNA, V gene, D gene, J gene, clone size. A D gene is named only where the DNA matches it firmly. Some rows mark clone size as missing; the rest say once, few, many or name a class of expanded clone.

CATSTNEETQYF,TGTGCCACCAGCACCAATGAAGAGACCCAGTACTTC,TRBV15,.,TRBJ2-5,.
CASSLASVAGGLNPYEQYF,TGTGCCAGCAGCTTAGCGTCGGTAGCGGGAGGGCTGAACCCCTACGAGCAGTACTTC,TRBV7-1,TRBD2,TRBJ2-7,.
CASIAANTDTQYF,TGTGCCAGCATCGCGGCTAACACAGATACGCAGTATTTT,TRBV7-6,.,TRBJ2-3,.
CATSREFFRGGDNGYTF,TGTGCCACCAGCAGAGAGTTTTTTAGAGGGGGCGATAATGGCTACACCTTC,TRBV15,TRBD1,TRBJ1-2,.
CASRDFSYEQYF,TGTGCCAGCAGGGATTTTTCCTACGAGCAGTACTTC,TRBV6-1,.,TRBJ2-7,.
CASSQVAGLGDTQYF,TGCGCCAGCAGCCAAGTGGCGGGACTTGGGGATACGCAGTATTTT,TRBV4-1,.,TRBJ2-3,.
CASSFMGQGRQYF,TGTGCCAGCAGCTTCATGGGACAGGGAAGGCAGTACTTC,TRBV5-4,TRBD1,TRBJ2-4,.
CASSQVTGTVNSPLHF,TGTGCCAGCAGCCAGGTAACCGGGACGGTAAATTCACCCCTCCACTTT,TRBV4-2,.,TRBJ1-6,.
CASSRLRGNARAFF,TGTGCCAGCAGTCGCCTCAGGGGGAACGCGAGAGCTTTCTTT,TRBV6-5,TRBD1,TRBJ1-1,.
CASSIGSANVLTF,TGTGCCAGTAGTATCGGCAGCGCCAACGTCCTGACTTTC,TRBV19,.,TRBJ2-6,.
CASSDLNEKLFF,TGTGCCAGCAGCGACCTAAATGAAAAACTGTTTTTT,TRBV5-6,.,TRBJ1-4,.
CASSQTLAGVTDTQYF,TGTGCCAGTAGTCAAACACTAGCGGGAGTCACAGATACGCAGTATTTT,TRBV19,TRBD2,TRBJ2-3,.
CASSSGLAGAADTQYF,TGCGCCAGCAGCTCAGGGCTAGCGGGAGCGGCAGATACGCAGTATTTT,TRBV5-1,TRBD2,TRBJ2-3,.
CASSARDVRNEQFF,TGCGCCAGCAGCGCCCGGGACGTCAGAAATGAGCAGTTCTTC,TRBV5-1,.,TRBJ2-1,.
CASSLILELGEQFF,TGTGCCAGCAGTTTGATCCTAGAGTTGGGTGAGCAGTTCTTC,TRBV28,.,TRBJ2-1,.
CASSLVAGGMETQYF,TGTGCCAGCAGCTTGGTAGCGGGAGGAATGGAGACCCAGTACTTC,TRBV7-2,TRBD2,TRBJ2-5,.
CASSVQGGADTQYF,TGTGCCAGCAGTGTACAGGGCGGGGCAGATACGCAGTATTTT,TRBV6-1,.,TRBJ2-3,.
CASSYGLAVYNEQFF,TGTGCCAGCAGTTATGGACTAGCGGTCTACAATGAGCAGTTCTTC,TRBV2,TRBD2,TRBJ2-1,.
CASRPGQHTDTQYF,TGTGCCAGCAGGCCGGGACAGCATACAGATACGCAGTATTTT,TRBV6-5,TRBD1,TRBJ2-3,.
CAWSTGGMKTQYF,TGTGCCTGGAGTACGGGGGGAATGAAGACCCAGTACTTC,TRBV30,TRBD2,TRBJ2-5,.
CASSPNLAGGSTDTQYF,TGTGCCAGCAGCCCAAACCTAGCGGGAGGCTCCACAGATACGCAGTATTTT,TRBV7-9,TRBD2,TRBJ2-3,once
CASSYPVNGAGGTDTQYF,TGTGCCAGCAGTTACCCCGTGAATGGGGCGGGAGGGACAGATACGCAGTATTTT,TRBV2,TRBD2,TRBJ2-3,.
CASSLVGTRTDTQYF,TGTGCCAGCAGCTTGGTAGGAACCCGCACAGATACGCAGTATTTT,TRBV5-5,.,TRBJ2-3,.
CASSLGTGTDTQYF,TGCGCCAGCAGCCTTGGGACAGGGACAGATACGCAGTATTTT,TRBV5-1,TRBD1,TRBJ2-3,.
CASSLVAGRRVETQYF,TGTGCCAGCAGCTTAGTTGCCGGACGCCGGGTGGAGACCCAGTACTTC,TRBV7-8,.,TRBJ2-5,.
CASSPNTGGYEQYF,TGCGCCAGCAGCCCTAACACCGGCGGCTACGAGCAGTACTTC,TRBV5-1,.,TRBJ2-7,.
CASSHVPGLDTRQYF,TGTGCCAGCAGCCACGTCCCGGGACTAGACACTAGGCAGTATTTT,TRBV7-9,TRBD2,TRBJ2-3,once
CSVASPGQGGNTIYF,TGCAGCGTGGCCTCCCCGGGACAGGGTGGAAACACCATATATTTT,TRBV29-1,TRBD1,TRBJ1-3,.
CASSTRPGLEQFF,TGTGCCAGCAGTACTCGCCCGGGACTAGAGCAGTTCTTC,TRBV6-6,TRBD2,TRBJ2-1,.
CASSPLSWRTHNEQFF,TGTGCCAGCAGTCCCCTGAGTTGGAGAACCCACAATGAGCAGTTCTTC,TRBV28,.,TRBJ2-1,.
CASGFYEQYF,TGTGCCAGCGGATTCTACGAGCAGTACTTC,TRBV28,.,TRBJ2-7,.
CAFARSNTEAFF,TGTGCCTTCGCCAGGTCGAACACTGAAGCTTTCTTT,TRBV30,.,TRBJ1-1,.
CASSLEDRVFYEQYF,TGTGCCAGCAGCCTTGAGGACAGGGTTTTCTACGAGCAGTACTTC,TRBV6-1,TRBD1,TRBJ2-7,once
CASSLGTGHTDTQYF,TGTGCCAGCAGCTTGGGGACAGGGCACACAGATACGCAGTATTTT,TRBV5-4,TRBD1,TRBJ2-3,.
CASSVGTGCYNEQFF,TGTGCCAGCAGTGTCGGGACAGGCTGCTACAATGAGCAGTTCTTC,TRBV21-1,.,TRBJ2-1,.
CASAGTGGPQHF,TGTGCCAGTGCCGGGACCGGGGGGCCCCAGCATTTT,TRBV2,.,TRBJ1-5,.
CSVGRGRGGYTF,TGCAGCGTTGGGAGGGGGAGAGGGGGCTACACCTTC,TRBV29-1,.,TRBJ1-2,.
CSVGDGYEQYF,TGCAGCGTAGGGGACGGCTACGAGCAGTACTTC,TRBV29-1,.,TRBJ2-7,few
CASSLIGKNTEAFF,TGTGCCAGCAGTTTAATAGGGAAGAACACTGAAGCTTTCTTT,TRBV28,.,TRBJ1-1,.
CASSVAGVGLNTEAFF,TGTGCCAGCAGCGTAGCCGGAGTGGGTCTCAACACTGAAGCTTTCTTT,TRBV9,.,TRBJ1-1,.